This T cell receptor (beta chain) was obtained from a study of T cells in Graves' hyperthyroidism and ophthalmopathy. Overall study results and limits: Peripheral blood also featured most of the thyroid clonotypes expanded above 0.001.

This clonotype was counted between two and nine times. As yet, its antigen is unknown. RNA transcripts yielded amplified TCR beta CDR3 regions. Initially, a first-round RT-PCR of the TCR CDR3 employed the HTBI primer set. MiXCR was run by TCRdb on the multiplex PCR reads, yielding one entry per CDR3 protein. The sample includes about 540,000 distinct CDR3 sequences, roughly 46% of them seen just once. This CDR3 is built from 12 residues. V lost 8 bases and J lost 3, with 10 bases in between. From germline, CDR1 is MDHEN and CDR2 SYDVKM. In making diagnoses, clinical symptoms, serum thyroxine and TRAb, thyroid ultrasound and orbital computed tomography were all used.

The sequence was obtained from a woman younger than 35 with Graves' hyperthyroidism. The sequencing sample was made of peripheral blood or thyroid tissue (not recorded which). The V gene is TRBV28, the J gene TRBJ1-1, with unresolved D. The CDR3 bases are TGTGCCAGCGAAAATCGTTACACTGAAGCTTTCTTT. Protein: CASENRYTEAFF.